A single TCR beta chain is shown here with its context. Mouse names are used for the genes. The read terminates 4 residues before the CDR3 end, so the remaining end is supplied by the germline J gene. cDNA prepared by RNA extraction and subsequent reverse transcription served as the template for sequencing. TCRdb's copy holds only in-frame clones and misses some; the assay was immunoSEQ multiplex PCR. This sample shows 200,000 to 300,000 clones and no singletons; more than 0.95% rests with the ten largest. The record originates from a study of CD8+ T cells in alopecia areata. After pooling, cutaneous lymph node cells were sorted with CD4, CD8alpha, NKG2D, NKG2ACE and other markers. Germline V CDR1 and CDR2: FNHDT, SITEND (reference sequence). Between the trimmed V and J ends, which lost 5 bases and 0 bases, there was a span of 10 bases. The CDR3 contains 14 residues.

Material for sequencing was CD4+ T cells sorted from a lymph node. The sequence came from a C3H/HeJ mouse with alopecia areata. MHC haplotype of the mouse line: H2-k. J is TRBJ2-3 and V is TRBV19, with D hard to call. The DNA read from the CDR3 is TGTGCCAGCAGATACAGAAATAGTGCAGAA. This encodes CASRYRNSAE. In full, the CDR3 is CASRYRNSAETLYF.